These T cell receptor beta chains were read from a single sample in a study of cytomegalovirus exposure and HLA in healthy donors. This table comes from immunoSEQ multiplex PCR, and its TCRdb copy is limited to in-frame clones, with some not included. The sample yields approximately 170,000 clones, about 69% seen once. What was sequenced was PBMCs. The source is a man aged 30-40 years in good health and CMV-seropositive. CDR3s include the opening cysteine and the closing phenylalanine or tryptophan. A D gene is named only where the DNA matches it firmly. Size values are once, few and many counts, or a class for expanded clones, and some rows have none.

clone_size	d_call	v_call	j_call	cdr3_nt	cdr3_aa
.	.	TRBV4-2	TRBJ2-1	TGTGTCAGCAGCCAAGAACGGCAGGGGCCAGGGGAGCAGTTCTTC	CVSSQERQGPGEQFF
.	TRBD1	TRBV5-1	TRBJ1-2	TGCGCCAGCAGCCCGACAGGGGGAGACAACTATGGCTACACCTTC	CASSPTGGDNYGYTF
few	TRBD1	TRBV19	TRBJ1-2	TGTGCCAGTACCTCGACAGGGGAGCAGCACGGCTACACCTTC	CASTSTGEQHGYTF
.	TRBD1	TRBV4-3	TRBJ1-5	TGCGCCAGCAGCCAACGTGGGACAGGGGGCGGTCAGCCCCAGCATTTT	CASSQRGTGGGQPQHF
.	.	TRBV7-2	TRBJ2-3	TGTGCCAGCAGCTCGAACCCCCCTACTGGGCGGGGCACAGATACGCAGTATTTT	CASSSNPPTGRGTDTQYF
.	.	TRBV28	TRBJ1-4	TGTGCCAGCAGTTTAGGGCAGGGGATTGAAAAACTGTTTTTT	CASSLGQGIEKLFF
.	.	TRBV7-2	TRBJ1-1	TGTGCCAGCAGCCCCCCGGGGATGAACACTGAAGCTTTCTTT	CASSPPGMNTEAFF
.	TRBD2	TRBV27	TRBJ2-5	TGTGCCAGCAGTTTGACTAGCGGGAGGGAGACCCAGTACTTC	CASSLTSGRETQYF
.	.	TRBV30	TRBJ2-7	TGTGCCTGGAGCCTCGTCCTTGGGAGCTCCTACGAGCAGTACTTC	CAWSLVLGSSYEQYF
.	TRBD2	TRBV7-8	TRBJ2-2	TGTGCCAGCCGGGGGGTTCCCGGGGAGCTGTTTTTT	CASRGVPGELFF
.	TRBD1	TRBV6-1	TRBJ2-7	TGTGCCGGCCAGGGGGTGAGGTACGAGCAGTACTTC	CAGQGVRYEQYF
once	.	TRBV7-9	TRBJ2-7	TGTGCCAGCAGCCCAAAGGGGGCCTACGAGCAGTACTTC	CASSPKGAYEQYF
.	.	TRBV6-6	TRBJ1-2	TGTGCCAGCACTAGGAGTAACTATGGCTACACCTTC	CASTRSNYGYTF
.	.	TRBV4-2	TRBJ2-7	TGTGCCAGCAGCCCCCGACTAAGTTCCTACGAGCAGTACTTC	CASSPRLSSYEQYF
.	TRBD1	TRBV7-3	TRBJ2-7	TGTGCCAGCAGCTTAAGCCCCCCCCAGACAGGGGCCCTCGTCACGGGGGAGCAGTACTTC	CASSLSPPQTGALVTGEQYF
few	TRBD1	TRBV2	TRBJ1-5	TGTGCCAGCAGTGTACTTGGGACAGACAATCAGCCCCAGCATTTT	CASSVLGTDNQPQHF
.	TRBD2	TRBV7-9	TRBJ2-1	TGTTCCAGCAGCTCTCCCGGGACTAGCGACAATGAGCAGTTCTTC	CSSSSPGTSDNEQFF
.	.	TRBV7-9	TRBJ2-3	TGTGCCAGCAGCTTATGGGTGGGAGAGGCGGATACGCAGTATTTT	CASSLWVGEADTQYF
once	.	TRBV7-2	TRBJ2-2	TGTGCCAGCAGCTTAGTCCCACAGTACGGGGAGCTGTTTTTT	CASSLVPQYGELFF
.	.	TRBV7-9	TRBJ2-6	TGTGCCAGCCAGGGGGGCTCTGGGGCCAACGTCCTGACTTTC	CASQGGSGANVLTF
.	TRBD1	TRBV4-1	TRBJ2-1	TGCGCCAGCAGCCACGTAGGGGGCCCCCTCTACAATGAGCAGTTCTTC	CASSHVGGPLYNEQFF
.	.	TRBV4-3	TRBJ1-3	TGCGCCAGCAGCCAAGACGGGAGCTCTGGAAACACCATATATTTT	CASSQDGSSGNTIYF
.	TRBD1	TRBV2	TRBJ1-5	TGTGCCAGCAGCGTACAGGGGAGCAATCAGCCCCAGCATTTT	CASSVQGSNQPQHF
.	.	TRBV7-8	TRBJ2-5	TGTGCCAGCAGCTTATTCGAGGGGGGGGAGACCCAGTACTTC	CASSLFEGGETQYF
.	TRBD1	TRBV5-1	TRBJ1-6	TGCGCCAGCAGCCAAAGGACAGGGGGAATTGCGTCACCCCTCCACTTT	CASSQRTGGIASPLHF
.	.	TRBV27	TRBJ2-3	TGTGCCAGCAGTTTTTGGGCTCTCCAGGGCACAGATACGCAGTATTTT	CASSFWALQGTDTQYF
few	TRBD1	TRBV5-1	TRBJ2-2	TGCGCCAGCAGCCCGGGGCAGGGGGACGGGGAGCTGTTTTTT	CASSPGQGDGELFF
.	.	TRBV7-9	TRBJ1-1	TGTGCCAGCAGCTCCTCGGGGGAGGGGAACACTGAAGCTTTCTTT	CASSSSGEGNTEAFF
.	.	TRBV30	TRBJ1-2	TGTGCCTGGAGTGTCCACAACTATAAGGATGGCTACACCTTC	CAWSVHNYKDGYTF
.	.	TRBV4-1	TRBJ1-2	TGCGCCAGCAGCCACCCCCGGCCAGGAATGGGTGGCTACACCTTC	CASSHPRPGMGGYTF
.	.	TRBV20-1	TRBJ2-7	TGCAGTGGTGGGCCCGGCTACGAGCAGTACTTC	CSGGPGYEQYF
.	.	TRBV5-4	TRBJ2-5	TGTGCCAGCAGCCGGTGGGGGGGCGGAGAGACCCAGTACTTC	CASSRWGGGETQYF
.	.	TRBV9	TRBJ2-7	TGTGCCAGCAGCGTAGCGGCAGGGATCTCCTACGAGCAGTACTTC	CASSVAAGISYEQYF
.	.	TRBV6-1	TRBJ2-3	TGTGCCAGCAGTGAGGTGTCATCGACAGGCTATTTTACAGATACGCAGTATTTT	CASSEVSSTGYFTDTQYF
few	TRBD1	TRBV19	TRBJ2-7	TGTGCCAGTAGGGGCGACAGGGGGGGAGAGCAGTACTTC	CASRGDRGGEQYF
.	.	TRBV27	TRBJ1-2	TGTGCCAGCAGTTTATCGGCCGTTTATGGCTACACCTTC	CASSLSAVYGYTF